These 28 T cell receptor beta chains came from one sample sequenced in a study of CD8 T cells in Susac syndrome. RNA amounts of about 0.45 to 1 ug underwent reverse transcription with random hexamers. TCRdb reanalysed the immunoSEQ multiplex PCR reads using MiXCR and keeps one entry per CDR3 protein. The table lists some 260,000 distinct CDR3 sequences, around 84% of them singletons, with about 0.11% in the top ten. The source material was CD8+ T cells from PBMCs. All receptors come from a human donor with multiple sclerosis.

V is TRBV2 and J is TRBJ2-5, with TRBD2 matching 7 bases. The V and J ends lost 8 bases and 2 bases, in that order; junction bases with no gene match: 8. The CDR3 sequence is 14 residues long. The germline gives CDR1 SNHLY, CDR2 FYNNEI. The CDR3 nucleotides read TGTGCCAGCGAAAGGTGGGGGGGACAAGAGACCCAGTACTTC. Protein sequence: CASERWGGQETQYF.

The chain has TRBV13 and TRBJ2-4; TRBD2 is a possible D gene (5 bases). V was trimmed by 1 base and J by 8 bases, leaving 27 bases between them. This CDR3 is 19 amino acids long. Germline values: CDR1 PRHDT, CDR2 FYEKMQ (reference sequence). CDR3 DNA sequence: TGTGCCAGCAGCTTAGTGACGGACGCTCCACTCGACCAGAGGGACATTCAGTACTTC. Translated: CASSLVTDAPLDQRDIQYF.

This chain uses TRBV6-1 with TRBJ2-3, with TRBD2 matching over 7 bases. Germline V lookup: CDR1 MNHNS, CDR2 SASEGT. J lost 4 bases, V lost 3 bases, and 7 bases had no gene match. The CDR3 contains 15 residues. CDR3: CASSDPGRGADTQYF. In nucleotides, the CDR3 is TGTGCCAGCAGTGACCCAGGGAGGGGCGCAGATACGCAGTATTTT.

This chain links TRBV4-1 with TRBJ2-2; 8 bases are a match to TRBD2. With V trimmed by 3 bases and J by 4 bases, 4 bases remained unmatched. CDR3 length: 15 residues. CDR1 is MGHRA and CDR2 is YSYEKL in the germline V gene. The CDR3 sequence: CASSHERETTGELFF. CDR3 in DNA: TGCGCCAGCAGCCACGAGCGGGAGACCACCGGGGAGCTGTTTTTT.

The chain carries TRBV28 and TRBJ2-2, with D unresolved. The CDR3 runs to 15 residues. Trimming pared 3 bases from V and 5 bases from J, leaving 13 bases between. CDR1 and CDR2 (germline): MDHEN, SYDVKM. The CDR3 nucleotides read TGTGCCAGCAGTTTTGGCAAAGTGGGAACCGGGGAGCTGTTTTTT. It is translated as CASSFGKVGTGELFF.

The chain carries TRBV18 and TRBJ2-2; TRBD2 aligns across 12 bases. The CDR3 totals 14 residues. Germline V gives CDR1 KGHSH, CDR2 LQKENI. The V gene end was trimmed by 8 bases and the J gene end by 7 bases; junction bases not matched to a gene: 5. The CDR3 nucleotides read TGTGCCAGCACGACTAGCGGGAGCTTCGGGGAGCTGTTTTTT. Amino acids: CASTTSGSFGELFF.

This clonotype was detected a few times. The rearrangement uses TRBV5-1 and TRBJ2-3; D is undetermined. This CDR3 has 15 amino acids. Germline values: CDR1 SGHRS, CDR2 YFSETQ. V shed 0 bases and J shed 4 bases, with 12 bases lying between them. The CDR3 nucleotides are TGCGCCAGCAGCTTGGAACCGGATCCCCCAGATACGCAGTATTTT. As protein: CASSLEPDPPDTQYF.

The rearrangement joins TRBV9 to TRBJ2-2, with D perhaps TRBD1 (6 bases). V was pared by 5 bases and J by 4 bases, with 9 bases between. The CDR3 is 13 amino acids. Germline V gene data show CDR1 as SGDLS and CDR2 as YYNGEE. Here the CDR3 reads CASREGGTGELFF. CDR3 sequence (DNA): TGTGCCAGCAGAGAAGGGGGCACCGGGGAGCTGTTTTTT.

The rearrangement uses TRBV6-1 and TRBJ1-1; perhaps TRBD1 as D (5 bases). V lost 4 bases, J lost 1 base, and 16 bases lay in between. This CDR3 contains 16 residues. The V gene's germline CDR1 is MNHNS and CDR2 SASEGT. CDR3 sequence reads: CASSAWIGTGNTEAFF. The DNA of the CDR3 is TGTGCCAGCAGTGCATGGATCGGGACGGGGAACACTGAAGCTTTCTTT.

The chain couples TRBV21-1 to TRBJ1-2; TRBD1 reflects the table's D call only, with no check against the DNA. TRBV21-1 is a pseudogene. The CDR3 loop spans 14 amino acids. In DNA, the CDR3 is TGTGCCAGCAGCAAATCGCCCCGGATCTATGGCTACACCTTC. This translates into CASSKSPRIYGYTF.

CDR3 bases: TGTGCCAGCAGCGTAGGGTTCCCTAGTGAGCAGTTCTTC. Its translation: CASSVGFPSEQFF. This sequence joins TRBV9 and TRBJ2-1; no clear D gene. This CDR3 has 13 residues. V was shortened by 0 bases and J by 9 bases, with 10 bases between the two germline ends. The germline CDR1 and CDR2 sequences are SGDLS and YYNGEE.

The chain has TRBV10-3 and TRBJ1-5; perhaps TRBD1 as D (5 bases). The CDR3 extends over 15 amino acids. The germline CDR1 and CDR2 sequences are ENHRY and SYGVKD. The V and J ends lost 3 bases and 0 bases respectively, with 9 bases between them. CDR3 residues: CAISDGGYSNQPQHF. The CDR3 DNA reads TGTGCCATCAGTGATGGGGGATATAGCAATCAGCCCCAGCATTTT.

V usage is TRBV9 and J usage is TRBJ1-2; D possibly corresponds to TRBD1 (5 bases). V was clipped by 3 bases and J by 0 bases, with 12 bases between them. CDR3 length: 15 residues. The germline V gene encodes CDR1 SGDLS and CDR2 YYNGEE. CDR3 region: CASSGQGEANYGYTF. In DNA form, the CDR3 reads TGTGCCAGCAGCGGACAAGGGGAAGCTAACTATGGCTACACCTTC.

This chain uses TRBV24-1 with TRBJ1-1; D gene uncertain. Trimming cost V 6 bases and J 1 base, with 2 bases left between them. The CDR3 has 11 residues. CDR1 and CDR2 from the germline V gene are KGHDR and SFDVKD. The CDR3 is CATSQNTEAFF. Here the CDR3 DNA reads TGTGCCACCAGTCAGAACACTGAAGCTTTCTTT.

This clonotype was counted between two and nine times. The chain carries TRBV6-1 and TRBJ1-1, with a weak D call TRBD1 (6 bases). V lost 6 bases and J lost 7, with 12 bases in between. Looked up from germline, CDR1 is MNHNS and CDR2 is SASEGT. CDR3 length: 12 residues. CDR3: CASRKGGREAFF. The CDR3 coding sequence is TGTGCCAGCAGGAAGGGGGGACGTGAAGCTTTCTTT.

CDR3 residues: CASKTPSGLNTEAFF. The CDR3 DNA is TGTGCCAGCAAAACACCCAGTGGGCTGAACACTGAAGCTTTCTTT. The J gene is TRBJ1-1, the V gene TRBV6-6; D gene unclear. Germline CDR1 is MNHNY and CDR2 is SVGAGI (reference sequence). Trimming removed 7 bases from V and 0 bases from J, with 15 bases in between. This CDR3 is built from 15 residues.

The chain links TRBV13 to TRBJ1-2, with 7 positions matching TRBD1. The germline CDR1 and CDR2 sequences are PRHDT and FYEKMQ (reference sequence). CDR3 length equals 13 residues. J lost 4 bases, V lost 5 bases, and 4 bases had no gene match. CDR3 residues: CASSADRFYGYTF. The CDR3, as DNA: TGTGCCAGCAGCGCGGACAGGTTCTATGGCTACACCTTC.

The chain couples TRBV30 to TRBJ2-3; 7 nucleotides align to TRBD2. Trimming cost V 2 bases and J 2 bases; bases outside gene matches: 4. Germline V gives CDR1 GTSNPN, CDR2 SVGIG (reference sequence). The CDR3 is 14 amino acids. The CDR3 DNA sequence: TGTGCCTGGAGTTCTAGCGGTCTCACAGATACGCAGTATTTT. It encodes CAWSSSGLTDTQYF.

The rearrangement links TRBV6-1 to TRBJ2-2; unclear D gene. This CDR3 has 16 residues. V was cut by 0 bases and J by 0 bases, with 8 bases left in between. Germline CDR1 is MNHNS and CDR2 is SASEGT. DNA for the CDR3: TGTGCCAGCAGTGAAGCGCGGCACCCGAACACCGGGGAGCTGTTTTTT. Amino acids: CASSEARHPNTGELFF.

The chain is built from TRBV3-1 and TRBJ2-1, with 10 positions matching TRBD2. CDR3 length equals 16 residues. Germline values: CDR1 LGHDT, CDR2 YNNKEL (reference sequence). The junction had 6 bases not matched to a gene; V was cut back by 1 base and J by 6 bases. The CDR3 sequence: CASSQGLAGVSNEQFF. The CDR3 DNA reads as TGTGCCAGCAGCCAAGGTCTAGCGGGAGTCAGCAATGAGCAGTTCTTC.

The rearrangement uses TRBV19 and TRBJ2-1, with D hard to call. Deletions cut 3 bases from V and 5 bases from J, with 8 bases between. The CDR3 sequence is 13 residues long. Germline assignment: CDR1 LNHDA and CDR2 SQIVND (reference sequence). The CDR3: CASSIRPDNEQFF. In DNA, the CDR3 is TGTGCCAGTAGTATCAGACCCGACAATGAGCAGTTCTTC.

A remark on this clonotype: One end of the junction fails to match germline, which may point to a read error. The CDR3 nucleotides are TGCGCCAGCAGCTCTCAGGGTAGCTCCTATAATTCACACCTCCACTTT. Protein product: CASSSQGSSYNSHLHF. This sequence joins TRBV5-1 and TRBJ1-6, with D perhaps matching TRBD1 (5 bases). CDR3 length: 16 amino acids. Germline values: CDR1 SGHRS, CDR2 YFSETQ.

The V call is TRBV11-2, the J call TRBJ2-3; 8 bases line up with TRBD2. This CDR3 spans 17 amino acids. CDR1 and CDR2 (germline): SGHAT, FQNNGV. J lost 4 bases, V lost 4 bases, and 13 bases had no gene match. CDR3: CASSYPPGREDSDTQYF. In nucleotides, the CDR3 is TGTGCCAGCAGCTACCCCCCGGGGCGGGAGGATTCAGATACGCAGTATTTT.

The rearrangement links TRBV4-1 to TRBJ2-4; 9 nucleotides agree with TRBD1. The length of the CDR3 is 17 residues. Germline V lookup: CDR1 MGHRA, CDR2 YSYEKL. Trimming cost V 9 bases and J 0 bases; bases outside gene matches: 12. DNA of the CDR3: TGCGCCAGTAGCAAAGTGGGGACAGGGCGAGCCAAAAACATTCAGTACTTC. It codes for CASSKVGTGRAKNIQYF.

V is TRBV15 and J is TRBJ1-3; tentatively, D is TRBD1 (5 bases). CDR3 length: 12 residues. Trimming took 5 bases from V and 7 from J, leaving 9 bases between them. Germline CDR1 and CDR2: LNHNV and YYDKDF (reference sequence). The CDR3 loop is CATSGGDNTIYF. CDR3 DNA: TGTGCCACCAGCGGGGGGGACAACACCATATATTTT.

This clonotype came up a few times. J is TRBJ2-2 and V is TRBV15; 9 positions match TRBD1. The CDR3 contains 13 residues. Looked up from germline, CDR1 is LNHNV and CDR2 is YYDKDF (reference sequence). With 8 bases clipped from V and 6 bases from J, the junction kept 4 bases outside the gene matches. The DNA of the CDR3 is TGTGCCACCGGAGGACAGGGGCCCGGGGAGCTGTTTTTT. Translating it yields CATGGQGPGELFF.

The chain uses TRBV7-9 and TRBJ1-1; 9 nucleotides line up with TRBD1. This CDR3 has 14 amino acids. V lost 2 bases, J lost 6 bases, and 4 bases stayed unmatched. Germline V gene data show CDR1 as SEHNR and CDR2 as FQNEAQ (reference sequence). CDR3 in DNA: TGTGCCAGCAGCTTATACAGGGGGCATGCTGAAGCTTTCTTT. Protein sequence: CASSLYRGHAEAFF.

Here the CDR3 DNA reads TGTGCCAGCAGATCCAGGGAGGATACTGAAGCTTTCTTT. It codes for CASRSREDTEAFF. V is TRBV12-3 or TRBV12-4 and J is TRBJ1-1, with D possibly matching TRBD1 (5 bases). This CDR3 region has 13 residues. V lost 6 bases, J lost 5 bases, and 13 bases lay in between.